The rows below give T cell receptor beta chains drawn from one sample of a study of T cells in tuberculosis. The assay was immunoSEQ multiplex PCR, and TCRdb's table has in-frame clones only and misses some. Of about 49,000 clones listed, more than 90% were seen once; the top ten hold 1.4% to 1.5%. Sequenced material: PBMCs, taken at tuberculosis diagnosis. The receptors were gathered from an adult with tuberculosis. Both conserved end residues are part of each CDR3. A D gene is named only where the DNA matches it firmly. Some rows have no size entry. The others give once, few or many, or a class for an expanded clone.

V: TRBV5-1; size: .; J: TRBJ2-1; D: TRBD2; DNA: TGCGCCAGCAGCTTGGGAGCGACTAGCGGGAGTCGACATGAGCAGTTCTTC; CDR3: CASSLGATSGSRHEQFF
V: TRBV5-1; size: .; J: TRBJ1-2; D: .; DNA: TGCGCCAGCAGCCCAGATGCCCCGACAGCGACCGGCTACACCTTC; CDR3: CASSPDAPTATGYTF
V: TRBV7-2; size: .; J: TRBJ2-1; D: TRBD2; DNA: TGTGCCAGCAGCTTAGTGTCTAGCGGGAGGGTAAATGAGCAGTTCTTC; CDR3: CASSLVSSGRVNEQFF
V: TRBV6-4; size: .; J: TRBJ2-2; D: .; DNA: TGTGCCAGCAGTGAGGAGGGGAGAACCGGGGAGCTGTTTTTT; CDR3: CASSEEGRTGELFF
V: TRBV7-2; size: .; J: TRBJ2-1; D: .; DNA: TGTGCCAGCAGCTTAGTGCATACCCCCGGGTCCTACAATGAGCAGTTCTTC; CDR3: CASSLVHTPGSYNEQFF
V: TRBV18; size: .; J: TRBJ1-6; D: .; DNA: TGTGCCAGCTCACCAGTGACAGGCGATAATTCACCCCTCCACTTT; CDR3: CASSPVTGDNSPLHF
V: TRBV10-3; size: .; J: TRBJ1-1; D: TRBD1; DNA: TGTGCCATCAGAACGGACAGGGCTGGGCACACTGAAGCTTTCTTT; CDR3: CAIRTDRAGHTEAFF
V: TRBV5-1; size: .; J: TRBJ2-7; D: .; DNA: TGCGCCAGCAGGCCAGGGACAACGGCGACCTACGAGCAGTACTTC; CDR3: CASRPGTTATYEQYF
V: TRBV10-1; size: .; J: TRBJ2-7; D: .; DNA: TGCGCCAGCAGTGAGCCGTTCCCCCTTGTCTACGAGCAGTACTTC; CDR3: CASSEPFPLVYEQYF
V: TRBV5-4; size: few; J: TRBJ2-7; D: .; DNA: TGTGCCTGCCGACTGAGCTCCTACGAGCAGTACTTC; CDR3: CACRLSSYEQYF
V: TRBV30; size: .; J: TRBJ2-1; D: .; DNA: TGTGCCTGGGGAGCCTCTTACAATGAGCAGTTCTTC; CDR3: CAWGASYNEQFF
V: TRBV29-1; size: .; J: TRBJ1-2; D: .; DNA: TGCAGCGTTGAAGGGTCGACGGGCGGAGGCGGCTACACCTTC; CDR3: CSVEGSTGGGGYTF
V: TRBV6-1; size: .; J: TRBJ2-7; D: .; DNA: TGTGCCAGCAGTGGAACGCGAACGGCGGGTCGGTCGACCTGGGGGCAGTACTTC; CDR3: CASSGTRTAGRSTWGQYF
V: TRBV19; size: .; J: TRBJ1-2; D: TRBD1; DNA: TGTGCCAGTAGACAGGGGGCGTCTGGCTATGGCTACACCTTC; CDR3: CASRQGASGYGYTF